This T cell receptor beta chain was identified in a study of blood T cell repertoires in COVID-19. Looking at the study overall: COVID-19 samples collected from the United States, Italy and Spain covered acute and convalescent phases. T cells, B-cell-depleted T cells, or PBMCs supplied cDNA or gDNA.

In the original analysis: Scientists estimated how many nucleated cells there were by amplifying reference gene primers. Generated by immunoSEQ multiplex PCR, the TCRdb table keeps only in-frame clones and is missing some. V and J calls and clone size are copied from that table; D and trimming were computed from the DNA. The sample shows 110,000 to 150,000 clones, 75% to 85% of them seen only once. CDR1 and CDR2 (germline): MNHEY, SVGAGI. The CDR3 runs to 16 residues. The J segment lost 4 bases and the V segment lost 4 bases, leaving 9 bases of the junction unmatched. Sequenced input: peripheral blood. This clonotype was obtained from a man in his 70s who had recovered from COVID-19. This chain links TRBV6-5 with TRBJ1-2; 10 nucleotides align to TRBD1. DNA of the CDR3: TGTGCCAGCAGTTTTGGGAGACAGGGGGCCCTCTATGGCTACACCTTC. It translates to CASSFGRQGALYGYTF.